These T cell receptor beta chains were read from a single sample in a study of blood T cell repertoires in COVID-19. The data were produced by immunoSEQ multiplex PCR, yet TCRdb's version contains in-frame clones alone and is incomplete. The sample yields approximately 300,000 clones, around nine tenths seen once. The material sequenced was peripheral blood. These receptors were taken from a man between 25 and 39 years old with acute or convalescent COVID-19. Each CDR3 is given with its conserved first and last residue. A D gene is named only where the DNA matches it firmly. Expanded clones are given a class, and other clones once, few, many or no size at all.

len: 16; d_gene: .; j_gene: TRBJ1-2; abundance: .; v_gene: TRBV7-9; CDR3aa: CASSFPGRGHNYGYTF; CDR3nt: TGTGCCAGCAGCTTCCCCGGGAGGGGACATAACTATGGCTACACCTTC
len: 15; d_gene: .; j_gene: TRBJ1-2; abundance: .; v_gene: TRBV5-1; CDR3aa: CASSHGVGQNYGYTF; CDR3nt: TGCGCCAGCAGCCATGGGGTAGGACAAAACTATGGCTACACCTTC
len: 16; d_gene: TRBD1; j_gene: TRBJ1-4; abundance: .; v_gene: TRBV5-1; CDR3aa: CASSLRTGRVEEKLFF; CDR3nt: TGCGCCAGCAGCCTAAGGACAGGGAGGGTGGAAGAAAAACTGTTTTTT
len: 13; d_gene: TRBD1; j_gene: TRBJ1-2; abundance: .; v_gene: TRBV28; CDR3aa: CASSPTGAYGYTF; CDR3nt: TGTGCCAGCAGTCCCACAGGGGCCTATGGCTACACCTTC
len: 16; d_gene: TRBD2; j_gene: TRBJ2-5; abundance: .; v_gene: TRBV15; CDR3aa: CATSRGGLAVQETQYF; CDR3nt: TGTGCCACCAGCAGGGGGGGACTAGCGGTCCAAGAGACCCAGTACTTC
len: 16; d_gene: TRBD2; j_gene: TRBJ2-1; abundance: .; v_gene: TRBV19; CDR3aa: CASSIYTAGVSDEQFF; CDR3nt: TGTGCCAGTAGTATATATACAGCGGGAGTTAGCGATGAGCAGTTCTTC
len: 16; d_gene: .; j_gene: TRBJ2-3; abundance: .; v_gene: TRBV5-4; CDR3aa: CASSLGRTGSTDTQYF; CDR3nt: TGTGCCAGCAGCCTCGGGAGGACAGGGTCCACAGATACGCAGTATTTT
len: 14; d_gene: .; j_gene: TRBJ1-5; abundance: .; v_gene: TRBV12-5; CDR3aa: CASGLVDRNQPQHF; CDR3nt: TGTGCTAGTGGTTTGGTAGACAGAAATCAGCCCCAGCATTTT
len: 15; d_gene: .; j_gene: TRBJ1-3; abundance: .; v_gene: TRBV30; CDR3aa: CAWSEGRGSGNTIYF; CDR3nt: TGTGCCTGGTCTGAGGGGAGGGGCTCTGGAAACACCATATATTTT
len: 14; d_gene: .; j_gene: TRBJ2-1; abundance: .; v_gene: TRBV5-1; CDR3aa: CASSSDTLYNEQFF; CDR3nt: TGCGCCAGCAGCTCAGACACCCTCTACAATGAGCAGTTCTTC
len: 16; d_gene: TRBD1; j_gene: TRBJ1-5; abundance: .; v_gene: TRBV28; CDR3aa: CASSRGQGGRYQPQHF; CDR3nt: TGTGCCAGCAGCCGTGGACAGGGGGGGCGCTATCAGCCCCAGCATTTT
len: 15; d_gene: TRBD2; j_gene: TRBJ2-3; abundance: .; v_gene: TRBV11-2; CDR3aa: CASSLIAGGTDTQYF; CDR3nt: TGTGCCAGCAGCTTAATAGCGGGGGGGACAGATACGCAGTATTTT
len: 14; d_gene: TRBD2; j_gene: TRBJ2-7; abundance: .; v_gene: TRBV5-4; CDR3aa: CASSLTSREVEQYF; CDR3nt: TGTGCCAGCAGCCTGACTAGCCGTGAAGTCGAGCAGTACTTC
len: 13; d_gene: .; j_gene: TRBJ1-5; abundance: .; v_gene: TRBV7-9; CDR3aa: CASSSGTLQPQHF; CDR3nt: TGTGCCAGCAGCTCCGGGACTCTTCAGCCCCAGCATTTT
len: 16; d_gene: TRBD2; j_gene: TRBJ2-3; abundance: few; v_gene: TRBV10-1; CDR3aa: CASSSGLAGSTDTQYF; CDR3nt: TGCGCCAGCAGTTCCGGACTAGCGGGGAGCACAGATACGCAGTATTTT
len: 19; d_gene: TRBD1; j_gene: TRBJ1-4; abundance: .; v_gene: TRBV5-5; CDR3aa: CASSFREGRTGRSNEKLFF; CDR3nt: TGTGCCAGCAGCTTTCGTGAGGGGCGGACAGGGAGGAGTAATGAAAAACTGTTTTTT
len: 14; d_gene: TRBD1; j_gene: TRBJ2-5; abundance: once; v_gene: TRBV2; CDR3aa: CASNIDRGDETQYF; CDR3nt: TGTGCCAGCAATATAGACAGGGGGGATGAGACCCAGTACTTC
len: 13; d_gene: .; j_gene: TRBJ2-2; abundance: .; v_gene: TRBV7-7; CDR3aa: CASSFINTGELFF; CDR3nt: TGTGCTAGCAGCTTCATCAACACCGGGGAGCTGTTTTTT
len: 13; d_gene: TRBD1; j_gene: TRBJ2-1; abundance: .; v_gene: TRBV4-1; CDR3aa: CASSLLGQNEQFF; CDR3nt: TGCGCCAGCAGCCTCCTGGGACAGAATGAGCAGTTCTTC
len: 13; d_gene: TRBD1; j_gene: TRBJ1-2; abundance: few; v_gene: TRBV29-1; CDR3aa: CSVEEQGGYGYTF; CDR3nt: TGCAGCGTTGAAGAACAGGGGGGGTATGGCTACACCTTC
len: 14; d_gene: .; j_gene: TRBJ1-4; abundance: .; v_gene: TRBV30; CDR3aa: CAWSVKGAGEKLFF; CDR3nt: TGTGCCTGGAGTGTAAAGGGAGCTGGAGAAAAACTGTTTTTT
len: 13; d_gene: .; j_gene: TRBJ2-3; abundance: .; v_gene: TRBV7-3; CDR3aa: CASSFSPTDTQYF; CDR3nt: TGTGCCAGCAGCTTTTCTCCTACAGATACGCAGTATTTT
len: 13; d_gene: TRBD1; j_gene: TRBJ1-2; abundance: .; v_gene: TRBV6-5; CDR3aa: CASSRDRGHGYTF; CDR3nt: TGTGCCAGCAGTCGGGACAGGGGGCATGGCTACACCTTC
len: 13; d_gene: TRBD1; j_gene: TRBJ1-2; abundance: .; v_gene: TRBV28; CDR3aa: CASEPGQDYGYTF; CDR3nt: TGTGCCAGCGAACCGGGACAGGACTATGGCTACACCTTC
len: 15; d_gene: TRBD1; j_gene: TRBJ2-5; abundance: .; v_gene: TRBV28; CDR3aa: CASSSPTGGRETQYF; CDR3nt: TGTGCCAGCAGTTCCCCAACAGGGGGCAGAGAGACCCAGTACTTC
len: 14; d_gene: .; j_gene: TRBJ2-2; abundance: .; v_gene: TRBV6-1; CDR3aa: CASSEMTEPGELFF; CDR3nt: TGTGCCAGCAGTGAAATGACAGAACCCGGGGAGCTGTTTTTT
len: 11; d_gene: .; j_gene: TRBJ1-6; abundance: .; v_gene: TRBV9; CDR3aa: CASSPGRGLHF; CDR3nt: TGTGCCAGCAGCCCCGGAAGGGGCCTCCACTTT
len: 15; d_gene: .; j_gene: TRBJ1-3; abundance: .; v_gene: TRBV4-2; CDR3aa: CASSQGTGVRNTIYF; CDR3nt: TGTGCCAGCAGCCAAGGCACAGGAGTACGGAACACCATATATTTT
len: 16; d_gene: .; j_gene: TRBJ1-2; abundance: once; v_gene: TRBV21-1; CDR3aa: CASSKAPQDRLYGYTF; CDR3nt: TGTGCCAGCAGCAAAGCCCCCCAGGATCGGCTCTATGGCTACACCTTC